A selection of T cell receptor beta chains follows, all from one sample in a study of CD8+CD57+ T cells in acquired aplastic anemia. A single record per CDR3 protein comes from TCRdb applying MiXCR to the reads. The sample lists roughly 240,000 distinct CDR3 sequences; 45% to 50% were seen once. Sequencing used sorted CD4+, CD8+, or CD8+CD57+ T cells (not recorded which) from PBMCs. The receptors here all came from a human donor with aplastic anemia. Both conserved end residues are part of each CDR3. D genes are given only for firm matches. The size field is filled for only some rows; it gives once, few, many or a size class.

>TRBJ1-1|-|-|TRBV3-1
CASRSRGNTEAFF
TGTGCCAGCAGAAGTAGGGGGAACACTGAAGCTTTCTTT
>TRBJ1-2|-|-|TRBV29-1
CSVEKQGGNYGYTF
TGCAGCGTTGAAAAACAGGGAGGTAACTATGGCTACACCTTC
>TRBJ1-5|few|-|TRBV6-6
CATTGFGQPQHF
TGTGCCACCACAGGGTTTGGGCAGCCCCAGCATTTT
>TRBJ2-5|-|-|TRBV5-1
CASSLVAETQYF
TGCGCCAGCAGCTTGGTCGCAGAGACCCAGTACTTC
>TRBJ1-4|many|-|TRBV7-9
CASSPAREKLFF
TGTGCCAGCAGCCCCGCCCGTGAAAAACTGTTTTTT
>TRBJ2-2|many|-|TRBV5-1
CASSLGARELFF
TGCGCCAGCAGCTTGGGAGCCAGGGAGCTGTTTTTT
>TRBJ2-1|-|-|TRBV30
CAWSVLGGNEQFF
TGTGCCTGGAGTGTACTGGGTGGGAATGAGCAGTTCTTC
>TRBJ2-1|once|TRBD2|TRBV10-2
CASSAWASGGAEGVDEQFF
TGCGCCAGCAGTGCCTGGGCTAGCGGGGGGGCCGAAGGGGTCGATGAGCAGTTCTTC
>TRBJ1-2|-|TRBD1|TRBV15
CASSDPGTGGANYGYTF
TGTGCCAGCAGTGACCCGGGGACAGGGGGCGCTAACTATGGCTACACCTTC
>TRBJ1-2|few|TRBD1|TRBV28
CASTTWTGNYGYTF
TGTGCCAGCACAACGTGGACAGGCAACTATGGCTACACCTTC
>TRBJ2-1|-|-|TRBV24-1
CATSDFWGRNEQFF
TGTGCCACCAGTGATTTTTGGGGGCGGAATGAGCAGTTCTTC
>TRBJ1-1|-|-|TRBV19
CASSIVGGNTEAFF
TGTGCCAGTAGTATTGTAGGGGGGAACACTGAAGCTTTCTTT
>TRBJ2-7|-|-|TRBV6-2/TRBV6-3
CASSYSVDEQYF
TGTGCCAGCAGTTACTCTGTAGACGAGCAGTACTTC
>TRBJ2-1|many|TRBD2|TRBV9
CASSLAGEAYNEQFF
TGTGCCAGCAGCCTAGCGGGGGAGGCCTACAATGAGCAGTTCTTC
>TRBJ2-7|-|-|TRBV15
CATSTRRRGVSEQYF
TGTGCCACCAGCACGCGTCGGAGAGGGGTCTCCGAGCAGTACTTC
>TRBJ2-7|-|TRBD1|TRBV10-3
CASSTRDRGIDYEQYF
TGTGCCAGCAGTACCCGGGACAGGGGCATCGACTACGAGCAGTACTTC
>TRBJ1-2|-|-|TRBV2
CASSEGVWEPGAYGYTF
TGTGCCAGCAGTGAAGGTGTATGGGAGCCGGGAGCCTATGGCTACACCTTC
>TRBJ2-7|-|-|TRBV20-1
CSARSSLGTGSYEQYF
TGCAGTGCTAGATCTAGCCTAGGGACTGGCAGCTACGAGCAGTACTTC
>TRBJ1-6|many|-|TRBV20-1
CSARYRASSYNSPLHF
TGCAGTGCTAGGTATAGGGCGAGCTCCTATAATTCACCCCTCCACTTT
>TRBJ2-7|few|-|TRBV5-6
CASSLAFTGSYEQYF
TGTGCCAGCAGCTTGGCCTTTACAGGTTCCTACGAGCAGTACTTC
>TRBJ1-4|few|TRBD1|TRBV7-9
CASGQDRDRARGEKLFF
TGCGCCAGCGGCCAAGACCGGGACAGGGCTAGAGGAGAAAAACTGTTTTTT
>TRBJ1-5|-|TRBD1|TRBV15
CATRDRESNQPQHF
TGTGCCACCCGGGACAGGGAAAGCAATCAGCCCCAGCATTTT
>TRBJ2-7|many|-|TRBV4-3
CASSHDQYSYEQYF
TGCGCCAGCAGCCACGACCAGTACTCCTACGAGCAGTACTTC
>TRBJ2-1|many|-|TRBV7-2
CASSLGRTINYNEQFF
TGTGCCAGCAGCTTAGGCAGGACTATCAACTACAATGAGCAGTTCTTC
>TRBJ2-7|-|TRBD2|TRBV10-2
CASKRGPYEQYF
TGCGCCAGCAAGCGGGGGCCCTACGAGCAGTACTTC
>TRBJ1-1|-|-|TRBV19
CASSRTQRFNTEAFF
TGTGCCAGTAGTCGGACACAGCGCTTTAACACTGAAGCTTTCTTT
>TRBJ1-1|-|-|TRBV5-1
CASSLGVPPNTEAFF
TGCGCCAGCAGCTTGGGGGTCCCACCGAACACTGAAGCTTTCTTT
>TRBJ1-1|many|-|TRBV13
CASSIRTGLNTEAFF
TGTGCCAGCAGCATCCGGACGGGTCTGAACACTGAAGCTTTCTTT
>TRBJ1-6|many|-|TRBV4-3
CASSQVNTGSYNSPLHF
TGCGCCAGCAGCCAAGTGAACACGGGCTCCTATAATTCACCCCTCCACTTT
>TRBJ2-7|many|-|TRBV7-9
CASSGTEAYEQYF
TGTGCCAGCAGCGGGACCGAAGCCTACGAGCAGTACTTC
>TRBJ2-5|many|-|TRBV2
CASNGGETQYF
TGTGCCAGCAACGGTGGAGAGACCCAGTACTTC
>TRBJ1-6|few|-|TRBV7-3
CASSLEGSGPLHF
TGTGCCAGCAGCTTGGAGGGGAGTGGACCCCTCCACTTT
>TRBJ2-7|few|-|TRBV10-3
CATSDNSYEQYF
TGTGCCACTTCGGACAACTCCTACGAGCAGTACTTC
>TRBJ2-7|once|-|TRBV20-1
CSARLRDRPYEQYF
TGCAGTGCACGACTAAGGGACCGTCCCTACGAGCAGTACTTC
>TRBJ2-7|-|TRBD2|TRBV20-1
CSARDGGAGGPYEQYF
TGCAGTGCTAGAGATGGTGGAGCGGGGGGTCCGTACGAGCAGTACTTC
>TRBJ2-2|-|-|TRBV5-1
CASSLVGPSRATGELFF
TGTGCCAGCAGCTTAGTGGGTCCGTCCAGGGCCACCGGGGAGCTGTTTTTT
>TRBJ2-1|few|TRBD2|TRBV7-9
CASSFRLAGGILNEQFF
TGTGCCAGCAGTTTTCGGTTAGCGGGAGGAATTTTGAATGAGCAGTTCTTC
>TRBJ1-1|few|TRBD1|TRBV15
CATSRGDRGPEAFF
TGTGCCACCAGCAGAGGGGACAGGGGGCCTGAAGCTTTCTTT
>TRBJ1-3|few|TRBD1|TRBV6-1
CASELQGAASGNTIYF
TGTGCCAGCGAACTACAGGGGGCCGCCTCAGGAAACACCATATATTTT
>TRBJ2-1|-|TRBD2|TRBV9
CADSVGPSGRENNEQFF
TGTGCCGACAGCGTAGGTCCTAGCGGGAGGGAAAACAATGAGCAGTTCTTC
>TRBJ2-2|-|-|TRBV7-8
CASSLEYGSTNTGELFF
TGTGCCAGCAGCTTAGAGTATGGGAGCACGAACACCGGGGAGCTGTTTTTT
>TRBJ2-6|few|TRBD1|TRBV5-8
CASSFRDSLSGANVLTF
TGTGCCAGCAGCTTCCGGGACAGCCTCTCTGGGGCCAACGTCCTGACTTTC
>TRBJ2-1|-|-|TRBV9
CASSASDNEQFF
TGTGCCAGCAGCGCCAGTGACAATGAGCAGTTCTTC
>TRBJ1-1|many|-|TRBV9
CASSAHRGGGGEAFF
TGTGCCAGCAGCGCCCATCGGGGGGGAGGGGGTGAAGCTTTCTTT
>TRBJ1-2|few|TRBD1|TRBV30
CAWSPGQGPYGYTF
TGTGCCTGGAGTCCTGGACAGGGACCGTATGGCTACACCTTC
>TRBJ2-5|-|-|TRBV19
CASSIPPQGFQETQYF
TGTGCCAGTAGTATCCCCCCACAGGGATTCCAAGAGACCCAGTACTTC
>TRBJ2-1|-|TRBD2|TRBV4-1
CASSPFPLADGHSYNEQFF
TGCGCCAGCAGCCCGTTTCCCCTAGCGGATGGACACTCCTACAATGAGCAGTTCTTC
>TRBJ2-3|-|TRBD2|TRBV2
CASSAGGPPDTQYF
TGTGCCAGCAGCGCGGGGGGGCCTCCCGATACGCAGTATTTT